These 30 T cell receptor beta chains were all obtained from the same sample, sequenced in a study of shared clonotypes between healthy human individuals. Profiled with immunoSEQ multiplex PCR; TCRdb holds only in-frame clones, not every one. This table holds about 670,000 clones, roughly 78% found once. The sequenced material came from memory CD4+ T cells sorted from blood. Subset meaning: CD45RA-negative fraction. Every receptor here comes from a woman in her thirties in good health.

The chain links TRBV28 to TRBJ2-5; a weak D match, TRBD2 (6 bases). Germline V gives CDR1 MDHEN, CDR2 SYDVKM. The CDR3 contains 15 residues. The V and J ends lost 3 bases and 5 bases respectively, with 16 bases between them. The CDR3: CASSFSGVFWETQYF. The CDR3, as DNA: TGTGCCAGCAGTTTTTCGGGAGTATTTTGGGAGACCCAGTACTTC.

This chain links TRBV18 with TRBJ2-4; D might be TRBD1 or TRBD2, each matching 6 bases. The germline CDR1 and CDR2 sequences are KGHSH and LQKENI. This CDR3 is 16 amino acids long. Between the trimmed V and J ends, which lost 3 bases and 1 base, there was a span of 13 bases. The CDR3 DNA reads TGTGCCAGCTCACCGACGGGGGCTAGGGCCAAAAACATTCAGTACTTC. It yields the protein CASSPTGARAKNIQYF.

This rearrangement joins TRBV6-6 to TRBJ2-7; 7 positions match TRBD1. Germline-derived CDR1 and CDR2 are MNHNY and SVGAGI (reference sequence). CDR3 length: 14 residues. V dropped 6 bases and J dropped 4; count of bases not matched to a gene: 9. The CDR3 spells CASRAGTELYEQYF. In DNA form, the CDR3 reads TGTGCCAGCAGGGCCGGGACAGAACTTTACGAGCAGTACTTC.

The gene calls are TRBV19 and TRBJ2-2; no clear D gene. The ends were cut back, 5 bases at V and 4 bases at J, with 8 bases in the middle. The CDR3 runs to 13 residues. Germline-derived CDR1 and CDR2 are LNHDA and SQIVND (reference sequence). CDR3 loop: CASSLYITGELFF. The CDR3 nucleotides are TGTGCCAGTAGTCTGTACATCACCGGGGAGCTGTTTTTT.

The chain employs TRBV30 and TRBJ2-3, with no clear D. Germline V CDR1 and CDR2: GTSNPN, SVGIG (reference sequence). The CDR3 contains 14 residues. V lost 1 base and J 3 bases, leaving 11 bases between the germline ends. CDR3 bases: TGTGCCTGGAGTGGGTATACTATAACAGATACGCAGTATTTT. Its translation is CAWSGYTITDTQYF.

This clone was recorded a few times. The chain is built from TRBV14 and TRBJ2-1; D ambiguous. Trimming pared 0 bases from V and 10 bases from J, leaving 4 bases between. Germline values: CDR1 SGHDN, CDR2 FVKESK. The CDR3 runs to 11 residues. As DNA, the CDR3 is TGTGCCAGCAGCCAAGAGTCAGAGCAGTTCTTC. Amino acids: CASSQESEQFF.

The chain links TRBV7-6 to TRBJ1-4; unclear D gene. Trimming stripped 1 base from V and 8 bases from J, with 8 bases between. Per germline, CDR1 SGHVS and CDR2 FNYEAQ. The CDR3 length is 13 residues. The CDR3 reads CASSLGPREKLFF. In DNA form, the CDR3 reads TGTGCCAGCAGCTTAGGGCCTCGGGAAAAACTGTTTTTT.

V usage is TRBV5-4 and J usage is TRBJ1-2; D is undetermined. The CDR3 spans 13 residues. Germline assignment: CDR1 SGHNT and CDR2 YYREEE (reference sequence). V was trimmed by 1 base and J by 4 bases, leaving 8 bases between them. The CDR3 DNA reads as TGTGCCAGCAGCTTGTCGGACGGCTATGGCTACACCTTC. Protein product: CASSLSDGYGYTF.

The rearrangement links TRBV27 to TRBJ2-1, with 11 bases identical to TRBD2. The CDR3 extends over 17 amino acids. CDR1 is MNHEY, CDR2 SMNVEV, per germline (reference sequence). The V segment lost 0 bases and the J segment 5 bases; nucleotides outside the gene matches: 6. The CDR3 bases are TGTGCCAGCAGTTTATCGAACGGGACTAGCGGACACAATGAGCAGTTCTTC. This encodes CASSLSNGTSGHNEQFF.

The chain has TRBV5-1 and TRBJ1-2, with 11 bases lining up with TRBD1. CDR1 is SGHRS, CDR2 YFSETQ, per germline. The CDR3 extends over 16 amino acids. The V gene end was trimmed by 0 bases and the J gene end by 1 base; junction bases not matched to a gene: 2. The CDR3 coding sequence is TGCGCCAGCAGCTTGGAGGGGACAGGGGGTAACTATGGCTACACCTTC. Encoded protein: CASSLEGTGGNYGYTF.

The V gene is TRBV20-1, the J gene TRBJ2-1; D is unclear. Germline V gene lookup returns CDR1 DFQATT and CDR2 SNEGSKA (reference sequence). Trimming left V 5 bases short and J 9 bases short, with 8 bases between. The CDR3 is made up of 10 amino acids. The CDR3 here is CSAPKGEQFF. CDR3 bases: TGCAGTGCTCCGAAAGGTGAGCAGTTCTTC.

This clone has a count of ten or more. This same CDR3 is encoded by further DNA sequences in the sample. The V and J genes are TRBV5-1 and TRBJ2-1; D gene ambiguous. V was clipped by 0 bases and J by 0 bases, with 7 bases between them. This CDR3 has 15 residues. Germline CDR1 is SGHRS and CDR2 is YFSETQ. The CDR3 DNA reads TGCGCCAGCAGCTTGGACAGCTACTCCTACAATGAGCAGTTCTTC. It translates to CASSLDSYSYNEQFF. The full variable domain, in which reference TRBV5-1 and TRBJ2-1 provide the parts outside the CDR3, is KAGVTQTPRYLIKTRGQQVTLSCSPISGHRSVSWYQQTPGQGLQFLFEYFSETQRNKGNFPGRFSGRQFSNSRSEMNVSTLELGDSALYLCASSLDSYSYNEQFFGPGTRLTVL.

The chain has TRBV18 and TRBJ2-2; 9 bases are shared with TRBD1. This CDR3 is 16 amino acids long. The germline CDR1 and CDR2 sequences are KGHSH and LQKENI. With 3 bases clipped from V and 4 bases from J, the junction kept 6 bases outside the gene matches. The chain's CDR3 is CASSPGQGDLTGELFF. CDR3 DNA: TGTGCCAGCTCACCGGGACAGGGAGATCTCACCGGGGAGCTGTTTTTT.

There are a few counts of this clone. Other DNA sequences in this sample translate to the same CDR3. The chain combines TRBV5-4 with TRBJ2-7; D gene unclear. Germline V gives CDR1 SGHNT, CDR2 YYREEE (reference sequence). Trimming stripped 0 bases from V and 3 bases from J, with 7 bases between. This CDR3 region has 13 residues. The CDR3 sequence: CASSLDTYYEQYF. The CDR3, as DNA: TGTGCCAGCAGCTTGGACACCTACTACGAGCAGTACTTC.

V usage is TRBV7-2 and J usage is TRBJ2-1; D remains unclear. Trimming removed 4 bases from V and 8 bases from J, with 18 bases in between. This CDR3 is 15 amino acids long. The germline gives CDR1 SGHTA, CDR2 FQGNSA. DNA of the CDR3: TGTGCCAGCAGCTCTGTGGCCCTAGTCGCCGATGAGCAGTTCTTC. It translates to CASSSVALVADEQFF.

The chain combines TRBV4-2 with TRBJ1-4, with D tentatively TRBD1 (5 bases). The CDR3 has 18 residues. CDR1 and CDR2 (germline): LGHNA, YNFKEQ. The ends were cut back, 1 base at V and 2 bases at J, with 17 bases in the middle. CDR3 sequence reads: CASSQVGGGGATNEKLFF. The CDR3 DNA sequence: TGTGCCAGCAGCCAAGTGGGCGGTGGAGGGGCTACTAATGAAAAACTGTTTTTT.

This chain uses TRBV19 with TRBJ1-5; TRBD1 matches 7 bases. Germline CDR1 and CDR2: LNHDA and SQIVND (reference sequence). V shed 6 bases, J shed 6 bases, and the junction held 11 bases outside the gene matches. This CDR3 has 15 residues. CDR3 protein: CASRGGTAFFQPQHF. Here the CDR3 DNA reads TGTGCCAGTAGGGGAGGGACAGCCTTCTTTCAGCCCCAGCATTTT.

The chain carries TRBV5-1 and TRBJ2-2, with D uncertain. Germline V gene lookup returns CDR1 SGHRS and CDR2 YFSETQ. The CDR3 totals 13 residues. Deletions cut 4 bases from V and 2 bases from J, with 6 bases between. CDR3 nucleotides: TGCGCCAGCAGCCTTAGAAACACCGGGGAGCTGTTTTTT. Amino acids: CASSLRNTGELFF. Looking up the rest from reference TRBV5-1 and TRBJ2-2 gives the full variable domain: KAGVTQTPRYLIKTRGQQVTLSCSPISGHRSVSWYQQTPGQGLQFLFEYFSETQRNKGNFPGRFSGRQFSNSRSEMNVSTLELGDSALYLCASSLRNTGELFFGEGSRLTVL.

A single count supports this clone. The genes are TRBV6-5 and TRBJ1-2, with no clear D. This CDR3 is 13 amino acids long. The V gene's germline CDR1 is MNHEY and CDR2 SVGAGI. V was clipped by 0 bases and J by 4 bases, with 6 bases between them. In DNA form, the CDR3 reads TGTGCCAGCAGTTACTCGGACGGCTATGGCTACACCTTC. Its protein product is CASSYSDGYGYTF.

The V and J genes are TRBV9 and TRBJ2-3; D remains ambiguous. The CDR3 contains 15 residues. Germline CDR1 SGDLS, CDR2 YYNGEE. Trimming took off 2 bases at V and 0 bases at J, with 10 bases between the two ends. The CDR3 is CASSVAGYSTDTQYF. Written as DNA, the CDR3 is TGTGCCAGCAGCGTGGCTGGCTATAGCACAGATACGCAGTATTTT.

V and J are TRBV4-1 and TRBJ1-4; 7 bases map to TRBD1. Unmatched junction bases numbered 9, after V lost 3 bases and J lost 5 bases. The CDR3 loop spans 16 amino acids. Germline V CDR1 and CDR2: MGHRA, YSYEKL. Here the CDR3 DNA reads TGCGCCAGCAGCCAGATTAAGACAGGGCGAAATGAAAAACTGTTTTTT. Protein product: CASSQIKTGRNEKLFF.

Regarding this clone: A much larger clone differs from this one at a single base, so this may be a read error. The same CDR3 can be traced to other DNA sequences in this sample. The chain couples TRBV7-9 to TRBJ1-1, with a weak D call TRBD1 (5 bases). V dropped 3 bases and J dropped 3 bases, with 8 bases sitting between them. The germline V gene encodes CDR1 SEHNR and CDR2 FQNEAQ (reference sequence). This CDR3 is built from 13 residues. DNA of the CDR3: TGTGCCAGCAGCTTTGGGGGGGACACTGAAGCTTTCTTT. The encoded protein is CASSFGGDTEAFF.

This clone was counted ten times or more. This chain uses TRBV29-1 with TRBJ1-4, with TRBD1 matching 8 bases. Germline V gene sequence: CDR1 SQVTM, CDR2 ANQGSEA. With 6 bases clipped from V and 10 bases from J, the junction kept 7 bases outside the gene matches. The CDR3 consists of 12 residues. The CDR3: CSVGQGHGKLFF. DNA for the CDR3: TGCAGCGTCGGACAGGGCCATGGAAAACTGTTTTTT. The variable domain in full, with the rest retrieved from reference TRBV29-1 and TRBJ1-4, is SAVISQKPSRDICQRGTSLTIQCQVDSQVTMMFWYRQQPGQSLTLIATANQGSEATYESGFVIDKFPISRPNLTFSTLTVSNMSPEDSSIYLCSVGQGHGKLFFGSGTQLSVL.

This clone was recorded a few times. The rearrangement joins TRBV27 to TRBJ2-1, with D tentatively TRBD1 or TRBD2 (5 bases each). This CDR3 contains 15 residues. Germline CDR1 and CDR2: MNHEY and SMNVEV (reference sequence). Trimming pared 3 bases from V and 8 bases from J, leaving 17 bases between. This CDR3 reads CASSFSRHLGDEQFF. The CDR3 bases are TGTGCCAGCAGTTTTTCCAGACATCTGGGGGATGAGCAGTTCTTC.

CDR3 coding DNA: TGTGCCAGCAGTGCTCCGGACAGGGGTTGGGAGACCCAGTACTTC. Its protein is CASSAPDRGWETQYF. The V and J genes are TRBV28 and TRBJ2-5, with 9 nucleotides matching TRBD1. The germline gives CDR1 MDHEN, CDR2 SYDVKM. The ends lost 5 bases at V and 5 bases at J; junction bases unmatched: 9. The CDR3 is made up of 15 amino acids.

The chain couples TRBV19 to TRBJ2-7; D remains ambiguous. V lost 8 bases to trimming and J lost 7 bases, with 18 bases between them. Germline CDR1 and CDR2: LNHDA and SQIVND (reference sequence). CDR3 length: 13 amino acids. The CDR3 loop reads CASASGLMGEQYF. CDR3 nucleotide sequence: TGTGCCAGTGCATCTGGGCTAATGGGGGAGCAGTACTTC. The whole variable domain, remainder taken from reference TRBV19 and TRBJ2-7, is DGGITQSPKYLFRKEGQNVTLSCEQNLNHDAMYWYRQDPGQGLRLIYYSQIVNDFQKGDIAEGYSVSREKKESFPLTVTSAQKNPTAFYLCASASGLMGEQYFGPGTRLTVT.

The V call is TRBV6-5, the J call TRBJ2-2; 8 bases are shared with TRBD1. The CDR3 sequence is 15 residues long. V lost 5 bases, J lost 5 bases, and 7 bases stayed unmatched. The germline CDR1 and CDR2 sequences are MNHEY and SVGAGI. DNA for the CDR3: TGTGCCAGCAGTCCTAGGACAGGGCTAACCGGGGAGCTGTTTTTT. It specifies CASSPRTGLTGELFF.

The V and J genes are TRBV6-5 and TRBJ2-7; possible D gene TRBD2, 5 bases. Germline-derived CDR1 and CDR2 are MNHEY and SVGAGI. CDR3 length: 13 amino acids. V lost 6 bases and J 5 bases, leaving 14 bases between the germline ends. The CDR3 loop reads CASRGGLGHEQYF. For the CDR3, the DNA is TGTGCCAGCAGAGGAGGACTGGGCCACGAGCAGTACTTC.

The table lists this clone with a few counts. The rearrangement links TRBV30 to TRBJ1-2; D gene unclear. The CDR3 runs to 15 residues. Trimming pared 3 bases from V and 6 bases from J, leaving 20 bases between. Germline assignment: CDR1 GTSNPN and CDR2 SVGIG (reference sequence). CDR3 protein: CAWSHYSTAPHGYTF. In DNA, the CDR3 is TGTGCCTGGAGCCATTATTCTACAGCACCACATGGCTACACCTTC.

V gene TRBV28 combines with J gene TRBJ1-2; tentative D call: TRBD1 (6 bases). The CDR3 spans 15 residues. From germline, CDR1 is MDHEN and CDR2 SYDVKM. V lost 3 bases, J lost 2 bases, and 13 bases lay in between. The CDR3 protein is CASSLGVGGNYGYTF. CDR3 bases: TGTGCCAGCAGTTTGGGGGTTGGGGGCAACTATGGCTACACCTTC.